This T cell receptor beta chain was documented in a study of beta chain features in type 1 diabetes. Investigators reverse transcribed all isolated RNA, so they sequenced expressed TCRB transcripts. Naive, central memory and regulatory T cell samples averaged roughly 3.5 million reads. Profiled with immunoSEQ multiplex PCR; TCRdb holds only in-frame clones, not every one. The table has almost 350,000 clones, 7% to 9% seen once. About this clone itself: A junction end diverges from the germline sequence, so it may reflect a read error.

This receptor was taken from a woman aged 18-29 years in good health. What was sequenced was central memory CD4+ T cells from blood.

The CDR3 spells CAISDGGHKETQYF. DNA of the CDR3: TGTGCCATCAGTGACGGGGGGCACAAAGAGACCCAGTACTTC. The chain employs TRBV6-6 and TRBJ2-5; a possible D gene is TRBD2 (7 bases). CDR3 size: 14 residues. The germline V gene has CDR1 MNHNY and CDR2 SVGAGI (reference sequence).